This is a list of T cell receptor beta chains from one sample in a study of T-cell memory formation after mild COVID-19. TCRdb used MiXCR to reprocess the 5' RACE reads, holding one entry per CDR3 protein. The sample has around 120,000 distinct CDR3 sequences; 16% are singletons. The sequencing sample was made of PBMCs or a T cell subset sorted from them (not recorded which). These receptors originate from an adult woman who had mild COVID-19 (a few samples of this study predate the infection). Cell type and time point are not known. CDR3s include the opening cysteine and the closing phenylalanine or tryptophan. Fields, in order: clone size, D gene, J gene, V gene, CDR3 protein, CDR3 DNA. A D gene is named only where the DNA matches it firmly. A clone size is listed for some rows: how often the clone was seen (once, few, many), or a class if it is expanded.

-,-,TRBJ2-5,TRBV13,CASSLGQTETQYF,TGTGCCAGCAGCTTAGGGCAGACGGAGACCCAGTACTTC
few,TRBD2,TRBJ2-1,TRBV5-6,CASSLGPPERGGYNEQFF,TGTGCCAGCAGCTTGGGGCCTCCTGAGCGGGGGGGATACAATGAGCAGTTCTTC
-,-,TRBJ2-7,TRBV7-9,CASSLGQARDEQYF,TGTGCCAGCAGCTTAGGGCAGGCTCGGGACGAGCAGTACTTC
-,TRBD1,TRBJ1-1,TRBV7-9,CASSARDRDTEAFF,TGTGCCAGCAGCGCACGGGACAGGGACACTGAAGCTTTCTTT
few,TRBD2,TRBJ2-4,TRBV20-1,CSARDPLRGVAKNIQYF,TGCAGTGCTAGAGATCCCCTACGGGGGGTAGCCAAAAACATTCAGTACTTC
-,-,TRBJ2-7,TRBV29-1,CSVERLDRPYEQYF,TGCAGCGTTGAAAGGCTGGACAGACCCTACGAGCAGTACTTC
-,-,TRBJ2-2,TRBV9,CASSVGGELFF,TGTGCCAGCAGCGTTGGGGGGGAGCTGTTTTTT
-,-,TRBJ2-5,TRBV7-9,CASSQSGTVEETQYF,TGTGCCAGCAGCCAATCCGGGACTGTGGAAGAGACCCAGTACTTC
few,TRBD2,TRBJ2-1,TRBV9,CASSVGLAGAGLSYNEQFF,TGTGCCAGCAGCGTGGGACTAGCGGGCGCTGGCCTCTCCTACAATGAGCAGTTCTTC
few,-,TRBJ1-1,TRBV6-5,CASSFHGTGLTEAFF,TGTGCCAGCAGTTTCCACGGGACGGGTTTGACTGAAGCTTTCTTT
-,TRBD1,TRBJ1-2,TRBV2,CASKAGDRGSGYTF,TGTGCCAGCAAAGCGGGGGACAGGGGTTCAGGCTACACCTTC
many,-,TRBJ2-7,TRBV10-3,CAISAAGPYEQYF,TGTGCCATCAGTGCGGCAGGCCCATACGAGCAGTACTTC
-,TRBD2,TRBJ2-7,TRBV3-1,CASSQDESGRYEQYF,TGTGCCAGCAGCCAAGATGAATCCGGGAGGTACGAGCAGTACTTC
-,-,TRBJ2-3,TRBV7-3,CASSLGVAATDTQYF,TGTGCCAGCAGCTTAGGGGTAGCGGCAACAGATACGCAGTATTTT
many,-,TRBJ2-4,TRBV20-1,CSARDIDRRTWGNIQYF,TGCAGTGCTAGAGATATCGACAGACGGACCTGGGGAAACATTCAGTACTTC
few,-,TRBJ1-1,TRBV11-2,CASSSPGAGKTEAFF,TGTGCCAGCAGCTCCCCGGGGGCAGGGAAAACTGAAGCTTTCTTT
-,-,TRBJ1-1,TRBV7-6,CASSLSSYGGEAFF,TGTGCCAGCAGCTTATCGAGCTACGGCGGTGAAGCTTTCTTT
-,TRBD1,TRBJ1-2,TRBV10-3,CAIGQGRGYGYTF,TGTGCCATCGGACAGGGTCGGGGCTATGGCTACACCTTC
few,TRBD2,TRBJ2-3,TRBV10-3,CAISVEAGESYTQYF,TGTGCCATCAGTGTTGAAGCGGGGGAATCGTATACGCAGTATTTT
-,-,TRBJ2-2,TRBV20-1,CSAREGPAAGELFF,TGCAGTGCTAGAGAGGGCCCCGCAGCCGGGGAGCTGTTTTTT
-,TRBD1,TRBJ1-2,TRBV4-1,CASSQGYRGRNNYGYTF,TGCGCCAGCAGCCAAGGATACAGGGGCAGGAATAACTATGGCTACACCTTC
few,-,TRBJ2-7,TRBV6-2/TRBV6-3,CASSVAAISGEQYF,TGTGCCAGCAGTGTAGCGGCGATATCAGGCGAGCAGTACTTC
few,-,TRBJ2-3,TRBV5-1,CASSPGLRSADTQYF,TGCGCCAGCAGCCCGGGCTTAAGGTCCGCGGATACGCAGTATTTT
-,TRBD2,TRBJ2-3,TRBV20-1,CSAESGLAGSTDTQYF,TGCAGTGCTGAGTCGGGCCTAGCGGGATCGACAGATACGCAGTATTTT
-,-,TRBJ1-6,TRBV20-1,CSARDRRGRSSYSSPLHF,TGCAGTGCTAGAGATAGGAGGGGCAGGAGCTCCTATAGTTCACCCCTCCACTTT
-,TRBD2,TRBJ2-1,TRBV24-1,CATSDPLAGGDYEQFF,TGTGCCACCAGTGATCCACTAGCGGGAGGCGATTATGAGCAGTTCTTC
-,-,TRBJ2-5,TRBV21-1,CASSILGQLQETQYF,TGTGCCAGCAGCATTCTAGGACAGCTTCAAGAGACCCAGTACTTC
-,-,TRBJ1-2,TRBV9,CASSGWGEVRDAGIPYGYTF,TGTGCCAGCAGCGGGTGGGGTGAGGTCCGGGACGCAGGGATCCCCTATGGCTACACCTTC
-,-,TRBJ2-3,TRBV6-5,CASGSPRGGISTDTQYF,TGTGCCAGCGGATCACCCCGGGGCGGGATTAGCACAGATACGCAGTATTTT
-,TRBD1,TRBJ1-2,TRBV12-3/TRBV12-4,CASSLTPTGGRYGYTF,TGTGCCAGCAGCCTCACACCGACAGGGGGTCGGTATGGCTACACCTTC
few,TRBD1,TRBJ2-7,TRBV29-1,CSVLSGQGAYEQYF,TGCAGCGTTTTATCGGGACAGGGGGCTTACGAGCAGTACTTC